This is a list of T cell receptor beta chains from one sample in a study of T-cell memory formation after mild COVID-19. In TCRdb, the 5' RACE reads were re-called with MiXCR into one record per CDR3 protein. The sample includes about 430,000 distinct CDR3 sequences, 20% to 25% of them seen just once. The sample consisted of PBMCs or a T cell subset sorted from them (not recorded which). Receptor source: an adult woman who had mild COVID-19 (a few samples of this study predate the infection). Cell type and time point are not known. The CDR3 runs from the conserved cysteine through the conserved F or W. A D gene is named only where the DNA matches it firmly. Size values are once, few and many counts, or a class for expanded clones, and some rows have none.

>few|TRBJ2-3|NA|TRBV19
CASSPEGTDTQYF
TGTGCCAGTAGTCCGGAGGGGACAGATACGCAGTATTTT
>few|TRBJ2-7|NA|TRBV27
CASLSRGGEQYF
TGTGCCAGCCTCAGCAGGGGGGGCGAGCAGTACTTC
>NA|TRBJ2-4|TRBD2|TRBV27
CASSFTSENIQYF
TGTGCCAGCAGTTTCACTAGCGAAAACATTCAGTACTTC
>once|TRBJ2-7|NA|TRBV27
CASSSTQGRRNEQYF
TGTGCCAGCAGTTCCACACAGGGTAGACGTAACGAGCAGTACTTC
>NA|TRBJ2-7|NA|TRBV4-1
CASSQVGGSHEQYF
TGCGCCAGCAGCCAAGTGGGGGGCTCCCACGAGCAGTACTTC
>few|TRBJ1-6|NA|TRBV7-9
CASERGNSPLHF
TGTGCCAGCGAACGGGGGAATTCACCCCTCCACTTT
>NA|TRBJ1-1|TRBD1|TRBV7-9
CASSGEGAFTEAFF
TGTGCCAGCAGCGGGGAGGGGGCGTTTACTGAAGCTTTCTTT
>NA|TRBJ2-1|NA|TRBV29-1
CSVEDTNPSSYNEQFF
TGCAGCGTTGAAGACACGAACCCGAGCTCCTACAATGAGCAGTTCTTC
>NA|TRBJ1-5|TRBD1|TRBV24-1
CATSETGTGVGQPQHF
TGTGCCACCAGTGAGACCGGGACAGGGGTAGGACAGCCCCAGCATTTT
>few|TRBJ2-1|TRBD2|TRBV7-9
CASSFGLAGGGGNEQFF
TGTGCCAGCAGCTTCGGACTAGCGGGAGGAGGTGGCAATGAGCAGTTCTTC
>NA|TRBJ1-2|NA|TRBV5-6
CASSFERNYGYTF
TGTGCCAGCAGCTTCGAACGGAACTATGGCTACACCTTC
>few|TRBJ2-4|NA|TRBV12-3/TRBV12-4
CASSFLGIGKNIQYF
TGTGCCAGCAGTTTTCTGGGGATAGGCAAAAACATTCAGTACTTC
>many|TRBJ2-3|TRBD1|TRBV18
CASSPRTGRTDTQYF
TGTGCCAGCTCACCGAGGACAGGGCGAACAGATACGCAGTATTTT
>few|TRBJ2-7|TRBD2|TRBV3-1
CASSQYRAGYEQYF
TGTGCCAGCAGCCAATATAGAGCGGGGTACGAGCAGTACTTC
>few|TRBJ2-3|TRBD2|TRBV25-1
CASSESATSGFTDTQYF
TGTGCCAGCAGTGAATCCGCGACTAGCGGTTTCACAGATACGCAGTATTTT
>NA|TRBJ2-1|TRBD1|TRBV7-8
CASSIGRNPGQGGNEQFF
TGTGCCAGCAGCATAGGAAGAAACCCAGGACAGGGAGGAAATGAGCAGTTCTTC
>NA|TRBJ2-3|NA|TRBV5-6
CASGLIPQADTQYF
TGTGCCAGCGGTTTAATCCCCCAGGCGGATACGCAGTATTTT
>few|TRBJ2-1|NA|TRBV24-1
CATSDLPGTEYNEQFF
TGTGCCACCAGTGATCTCCCCGGGACGGAATACAATGAGCAGTTCTTC
>many|TRBJ2-5|TRBD1|TRBV5-1
CASSASGTGGETQYF
TGCGCCAGCAGCGCCTCCGGGACAGGGGGCGAGACCCAGTACTTC
>many|TRBJ2-3|NA|TRBV5-1
CASSQSGSTDTQYF
TGCGCCAGCAGCCAGAGCGGGAGCACAGATACGCAGTATTTT
>NA|TRBJ2-1|NA|TRBV13
CASSQIFPSNEQFF
TGTGCCAGCAGCCAGATTTTTCCTTCCAATGAGCAGTTCTTC
>few|TRBJ1-2|NA|TRBV29-1
CSVAEQGSNYGYTF
TGCAGCGTTGCCGAACAGGGTTCAAACTATGGCTACACCTTC
>few|TRBJ2-4|TRBD2|TRBV6-2/TRBV6-3
CASSYSLAGGPDIQYF
TGTGCCAGCAGTTACTCCTTAGCGGGAGGGCCTGACATTCAGTACTTC
>NA|TRBJ1-2|TRBD1|TRBV2
CASRDGQGVQGYTF
TGTGCCAGCAGAGACGGACAGGGGGTACAGGGCTACACCTTC
>NA|TRBJ1-1|NA|TRBV7-3
CASSPDPGWGTEAFF
TGTGCCAGCAGCCCGGACCCCGGCTGGGGCACTGAAGCTTTCTTT
>few|TRBJ2-2|NA|TRBV5-1
CASSSGTASNTGELFF
TGCGCCAGCAGCTCCGGAACAGCTTCGAACACCGGGGAGCTGTTTTTT
>NA|TRBJ2-7|TRBD2|TRBV4-2
CASSQVSGGADEQYF
TGTGCCAGCAGCCAAGTAAGCGGGGGGGCGGACGAGCAGTACTTC
>NA|TRBJ2-1|NA|TRBV5-1
CASSSPPGGQFF
TGCGCCAGCAGCTCCCCCCCCGGGGGGCAGTTCTTC
>NA|TRBJ2-5|NA|TRBV7-9
CASSLDAGANGETQYF
TGTGCCAGCAGCTTAGACGCCGGGGCGAACGGAGAGACCCAGTACTTC
>NA|TRBJ2-1|NA|TRBV7-8
CASSSAAPSYNEQFF
TGTGCCAGCAGCTCCGCGGCCCCCTCCTACAATGAGCAGTTCTTC
>NA|TRBJ2-5|NA|TRBV28
CASTPSELQETQYF
TGTGCCAGCACTCCGAGTGAACTGCAAGAGACCCAGTACTTC
>NA|TRBJ2-1|NA|TRBV14
CASSQGTWDLYNEQFF
TGTGCCAGCAGCCAAGGGACATGGGACCTTTACAATGAGCAGTTCTTC